The clone carrying this T cell receptor (beta chain) was recorded a few times. Its antigen is unidentified. This specimen belongs to a study of T-cell reconstitution after alpha-beta-depleted transplantation in children. Study-wide findings and caveats: T-cell numbers and diversity one year post-transplant derived largely from freshly generated T cells.

The authors prepared the TCRbeta library with unique molecular identifiers. One entry per CDR3 protein, called by TCRdb with MiXCR from the PCR reads. The sample consists of about 600,000 distinct CDR3 sequences, around 13% of them appearing once. Trimming pared 5 bases from V and 4 bases from J, leaving 8 bases between. Germline CDR1 is MNHEY and CDR2 is SVGEGT. The CDR3 loop spans 12 amino acids. This specimen consisted of PBMCs, mostly from graft donor cells, obtained 360 days after TCRalphabeta/CD19-depleted stem cell transplant. The chain carries TRBV6-2 or TRBV6-3 and TRBJ1-2, with D uncertain. The receptor's source is a male patient younger than 18 who had a stem cell transplant for acute myeloid leukemia, so the T cells may come from the graft donor. CDR3 protein: CASSINSYGYTF. CDR3 in DNA: TGTGCCAGCAGTATCAACAGCTATGGCTACACCTTC.